Below, 30 T cell receptor beta chains from the same sample are listed, as sequenced in a study of T cell responses to AZD1222 COVID-19 vaccine. Assay used: immunoSEQ multiplex PCR; TCRdb lists only in-frame clones, some missing. The repertoire holds 140,000 or so clones, with around nine tenths as singletons. Sequences were derived from peripheral blood, sampled 28 days after the second AZD1222 dose. The receptors come from an adult who received the AZD1222 COVID-19 vaccine.

Turning to this clone: Other DNA sequences in this specimen translate into the identical CDR3. This chain links TRBV12-3 or TRBV12-4 with TRBJ1-1; D is unresolved. The CDR3 runs 13 residues. Trimming took off 3 bases at V and 1 base at J, with 6 bases between the two ends. CDR3 in DNA: TGTGCCAGCAGTTTTTCGGGGAACACTGAAGCTTTCTTT. It translates to CASSFSGNTEAFF.

In this sample, this clone turned up a few times. This rearrangement joins TRBV7-7 to TRBJ2-2, with a tentative D call TRBD2 (7 bases). The CDR3 runs 16 residues. Germline assignment: CDR1 SSHAT and CDR2 FNYEAQ (reference sequence). Trimming stripped 5 bases from V and 0 bases from J, with 13 bases between. The CDR3 nucleotides read TGTGCCAGCAGCAGGGGGGGCTCCCCGAACACCGGGGAGCTGTTTTTT. Translating gives CASSRGGSPNTGELFF. Full variable domain (remainder filled in from reference TRBV7-7 and TRBJ2-2): GAGVSQSPRYKVTKRGQDVTLRCDPISSHATLYWYQQALGQGPEFLTYFNYEAQPDKSGLPSDRFSAERPEGSISTLTIQRTEQRDSAMYRCASSRGGSPNTGELFFGEGSRLTVL.

CDR3 sequence: CASRYGTRFTGELFF. The CDR3 DNA sequence: TGTGCCAGCAGGTACGGGACTCGCTTCACCGGGGAGCTGTTTTTT. V gene TRBV5-6 combines with J gene TRBJ2-2, with D perhaps TRBD2 (6 bases). The CDR3 length is 15 residues. V lost 5 bases and J lost 4, with 15 bases in between. From germline, CDR1 is SGHDT and CDR2 YYEEEE.

This rearrangement joins TRBV14 to TRBJ2-3, with 8 nucleotides matching TRBD1. The germline CDR1 and CDR2 sequences are SGHDN and FVKESK. Trimming at V came to 4 bases and at J to 2 bases, leaving 5 bases not matched to a gene. The CDR3 contains 15 residues. The CDR3 sequence is CASSPRGPHTDTQYF. For the CDR3, the DNA is TGTGCCAGCAGCCCCAGGGGGCCCCACACAGATACGCAGTATTTT.

The V and J genes are TRBV5-1 and TRBJ2-5; 11 bases line up with TRBD2. The CDR3 has 15 amino acids. Germline CDR1 is SGHRS and CDR2 is YFSETQ. V was clipped by 10 bases and J by 4 bases; unmatched bases: 12. The CDR3 is CAGPPGLADVETQYF. The CDR3 DNA reads as TGCGCCGGACCGCCGGGACTAGCGGACGTAGAGACCCAGTACTTC.

The chain uses TRBV7-2 and TRBJ1-5, with TRBD1 matching over 8 bases. This CDR3 has 15 residues. The trim removed 4 bases at V and 9 bases at J, leaving 11 bases unmatched. The germline gives CDR1 SGHTA, CDR2 FQGNSA. Here the CDR3 DNA reads TGTGCCAGCAGCTCACCCGACAGGGGTGGAGGGCCCCAGCATTTT. Translating it yields CASSSPDRGGGPQHF.

The V gene is TRBV13, the J gene TRBJ2-7, with 8 bases fitting TRBD2. CDR3 size: 15 residues. Germline CDR1 PRHDT, CDR2 FYEKMQ (reference sequence). Unmatched junction bases numbered 9, after V lost 4 bases and J lost 4 bases. The CDR3, as DNA: TGTGCCAGCAGCTCACCGGGGGGGAGTAGGTACGAGCAGTACTTC. Translating it yields CASSSPGGSRYEQYF.

The V call is TRBV29-1, the J call TRBJ2-2, with D perhaps TRBD1 or TRBD2 (7 bases each). The CDR3 extends over 16 amino acids. Trimming pared 0 bases from V and 7 bases from J, leaving 18 bases between. The germline V gene has CDR1 SQVTM and CDR2 ANQGSEA. The CDR3 nucleotides read TGCAGCGTTGAAGATCCAGGGGGGGCCTCGAACGGGGAGCTGTTTTTT. Its protein product is CSVEDPGGASNGELFF.

The genes are TRBV29-1 and TRBJ2-1; D is undetermined. Germline V gives CDR1 SQVTM, CDR2 ANQGSEA. Trimming removed 6 bases from V and 9 bases from J, with 12 bases in between. The CDR3 is 11 amino acids. CDR3 coding DNA: TGCAGCGTACCGTTGCCCTCTGAGCAGTTCTTC. It translates to CSVPLPSEQFF.

This rearrangement joins TRBV11-3 to TRBJ1-1; D call uncertain. Per the germline V gene, CDR1 is SGHNT and CDR2 is YENEEA. The CDR3 is made up of 13 amino acids. Trimming removed 0 bases from V and 0 bases from J, with 2 bases in between. The DNA of the CDR3 is TGTGCCAGCAGCTTAGAAGTGAACACTGAAGCTTTCTTT. This codes for CASSLEVNTEAFF.

The chain uses TRBV19 and TRBJ1-5; D remains ambiguous. The V gene lost 7 bases and the J gene lost 0 bases, with 10 bases spanning the gap. Germline V gene data show CDR1 as LNHDA and CDR2 as SQIVND (reference sequence). This CDR3 spans 14 amino acids. The CDR3 DNA follows: TGTGCCAGTACAAACGGGGATAGCAATCAGCCCCAGCATTTT. This gives the protein CASTNGDSNQPQHF.

The V and J genes are TRBV6-2 or TRBV6-3 and TRBJ2-6; D is unclear. Trimming took off 5 bases at V and 0 bases at J, with 8 bases between the two ends. Germline CDR1 is MNHEY and CDR2 is SVGEGT. CDR3 length: 15 amino acids. CDR3 residues: CASSLDTSGANVLTF. For the CDR3, the DNA is TGTGCCAGCAGTCTCGACACCTCTGGGGCCAACGTCCTGACTTTC.

The chain has TRBV11-3 and TRBJ1-3, with D unresolved. Trimming stripped 1 base from V and 0 bases from J, with 10 bases between. This CDR3 contains 16 residues. Germline assignment: CDR1 SGHNT and CDR2 YENEEA. The CDR3, as DNA: TGTGCCAGCAGCTTAGGTGCCAGTAACTCTGGAAACACCATATATTTT. Translation gives CASSLGASNSGNTIYF.

The chain has TRBV7-2 and TRBJ2-3; TRBD2 matches at 12 bases. This CDR3 is built from 15 residues. V trimming: 7 bases; J trimming: 1 base; junction bases outside the gene matches: 3. Germline values: CDR1 SGHTA, CDR2 FQGNSA. Written as DNA, the CDR3 is TGTGCCAGCACTCGACTAGCGGGAGGCACAGATACGCAGTATTTT. Its translation is CASTRLAGGTDTQYF.

This clone has a single count. The chain joins TRBV7-9 to TRBJ1-1; 7 positions agree with TRBD1. CDR3 length: 17 amino acids. Trimming removed 1 base from V and 5 bases from J; junction bases left unmatched: 13. Germline V gene data show CDR1 as SEHNR and CDR2 as FQNEAQ (reference sequence). CDR3 loop: CASSLVGPGGGWTEAFF. In DNA, the CDR3 is TGTGCCAGCAGCTTAGTTGGTCCAGGGGGAGGATGGACTGAAGCTTTCTTT.

This chain links TRBV7-3 with TRBJ2-5, with TRBD2 matching 13 bases. In germline, CDR1 is SGHTA, CDR2 FQGTGA. The trim removed 4 bases at V and 5 bases at J, leaving 7 bases unmatched. The CDR3 is made up of 16 amino acids. The CDR3 DNA reads TGTGCCAGCAGCTCCTGGACTAGCGGGGGAACGGAGACCCAGTACTTC. Its protein is CASSSWTSGGTETQYF. Drawing the rest from reference TRBV7-3 and TRBJ2-5, the complete variable domain is GAGVSQTPSNKVTEKGKYVELRCDPISGHTALYWYRQSLGQGPEFLIYFQGTGAADDSGLPNDRFFAVRPEGSVSTLKIQRTERGDSAVYLCASSSWTSGGTETQYFGPGTRLLVL.

This chain connects TRBV5-6 to TRBJ1-1, with D perhaps matching TRBD1 (6 bases). Looked up from germline, CDR1 is SGHDT and CDR2 is YYEEEE. V lost 5 bases, J lost 6 bases, and 14 bases lay in between. The CDR3 extends over 13 amino acids. The DNA of the CDR3 is TGTGCCAGCAGTCCCGGGACACGCGCTGAAGCTTTCTTT. This sequence encodes CASSPGTRAEAFF.

The V and J genes are TRBV19 and TRBJ2-7, with 13 bases identical to TRBD2. The CDR3 extends over 15 amino acids. Losses at the gene ends were 5 bases for V and 2 bases for J; bases not matched to a gene: 3. The germline CDR1 and CDR2 sequences are LNHDA and SQIVND (reference sequence). The CDR3 loop is CASSETSGRAYEQYF. The CDR3 bases are TGTGCCAGTAGTGAAACTAGCGGGAGGGCCTACGAGCAGTACTTC.

The chain uses TRBV6-5 and TRBJ2-3; maybe TRBD1 (5 bases). Germline CDR1 is MNHEY and CDR2 is SVGAGI. The V end lost 9 bases, the J end lost 0 bases, and 13 bases lay between the germline ends. This CDR3 is 14 amino acids long. CDR3 DNA: TGTGCCAGTAAGACAGCGACTAGCACAGATACGCAGTATTTT. It is translated as CASKTATSTDTQYF.

V is TRBV14 and J is TRBJ2-5, with 8 bases that match TRBD2. The ends lost 4 bases at V and 2 bases at J; junction bases unmatched: 3. Germline V gives CDR1 SGHDN, CDR2 FVKESK. The CDR3 is 14 amino acids. CDR3 in DNA: TGTGCCAGCAGCCTAGCGGGAATACAAGAGACCCAGTACTTC. Residues: CASSLAGIQETQYF.

The chain employs TRBV3-1 (or the pseudogene TRBV3-2) and TRBJ1-1, with no clear D. Germline lookup yields CDR1 LGHDT and CDR2 YNNKEL (reference sequence). Trimming left V 0 bases short and J 5 bases short, with 13 bases between. The CDR3 covers 15 residues. The CDR3 here is CASSQDWPGRTEAFF. The DNA of the CDR3 is TGTGCCAGCAGCCAAGATTGGCCAGGCCGGACTGAAGCTTTCTTT.

This clone was seen once. A junction end diverges from the germline sequence, so it may reflect a read error. The rearrangement links TRBV7-9 to TRBJ2-1; D perhaps matches TRBD2 (6 bases). CDR1 and CDR2 from the germline V gene are SEHNR and FQNEAQ (reference sequence). The CDR3 totals 17 residues. The CDR3 DNA follows: TGTGCCAGCAGCCTAGCCATCAGTCTTCGTGGGGGGAATGAGCAGTTCTTC. Amino acids: CASSLAISLRGGNEQFF.

The chain employs TRBV6-2 or TRBV6-3 and TRBJ1-2; 8 bases line up with TRBD1. Germline CDR1 and CDR2: MNHEY and SVGEGT. The CDR3 runs to 13 residues. The V and J ends lost 5 bases and 8 bases, in that order; junction bases with no gene match: 7. The CDR3 coding sequence is TGTGCCAGCAGTCACCCGGGACAGGCAGGCTACACCTTC. Its translation is CASSHPGQAGYTF.

The chain is built from TRBV7-9 and TRBJ2-5; D uncertain. The V end lost 5 bases, the J end lost 0 bases, and 13 bases lay between the germline ends. The CDR3 consists of 15 residues. The germline V gene has CDR1 SEHNR and CDR2 FQNEAQ (reference sequence). The CDR3 sequence: CASSQKAWYQETQYF. CDR3 nucleotide sequence: TGTGCCAGCAGCCAGAAGGCCTGGTACCAAGAGACCCAGTACTTC.

The chain links TRBV7-2 to TRBJ2-3; no reliable D call. Trimming removed 1 base at V and 0 bases at J, with 8 bases between. The CDR3 is 15 amino acids. Germline V gene lookup returns CDR1 SGHTA and CDR2 FQGNSA. The CDR3 spells CASSLVESSTDTQYF. In nucleotides, the CDR3 is TGTGCCAGCAGCTTAGTAGAGTCGAGCACAGATACGCAGTATTTT.

Only one count was recorded for this clone. V gene TRBV5-1 combines with J gene TRBJ1-1; D ambiguous. V lost 0 bases to trimming and J lost 0 bases, with 9 bases between them. This CDR3 has 15 amino acids. Per germline, CDR1 SGHRS and CDR2 YFSETQ. The CDR3 nucleotides read TGCGCCAGCAGCTTGGATGAGGGTCTGAACACTGAAGCTTTCTTT. Translating gives CASSLDEGLNTEAFF.

This chain links TRBV4-3 with TRBJ2-7; D is tentatively TRBD1 or TRBD2 (6 bases each). Trimming took 0 bases from V and 0 from J, leaving 9 bases between them. CDR1 is LGHNA and CDR2 is YSLEER in the germline V gene. The CDR3 spans 15 residues. The CDR3 DNA reads as TGCGCCAGCAGCCAAGAGGGGGGCGACTCCTACGAGCAGTACTTC. It encodes CASSQEGGDSYEQYF.

The V and J genes are TRBV29-1 and TRBJ2-3; D is undetermined. CDR1 SQVTM and CDR2 ANQGSEA come from the germline V gene. V was trimmed by 5 bases and J by 0 bases, leaving 9 bases between them. The CDR3 sequence is 13 residues long. The CDR3 DNA reads TGCAGCGTTTTACACGAAAGCACAGATACGCAGTATTTT. Translation: CSVLHESTDTQYF.

This chain joins TRBV18 and TRBJ2-2, with TRBD1 matching 8 bases. The CDR3 is 15 residues long. Germline trimming cut 6 bases from V and 6 bases from J; bases unmatched to any gene: 9. Germline V gives CDR1 KGHSH, CDR2 LQKENI. As DNA, the CDR3 is TGTGCCAGCTCGCTGCTGACAGGGGATCCCGGGGAGCTGTTTTTT. Its translation is CASSLLTGDPGELFF.

The J gene is TRBJ1-4, the V gene TRBV6-1, with unresolved D. CDR1 MNHNS and CDR2 SASEGT come from the germline V gene. V was pared by 1 base and J by 1 base, with 4 bases between. The CDR3 spans 14 residues. This CDR3 reads CASSEGQTNEKLFF. CDR3 DNA: TGTGCCAGCAGTGAAGGGCAAACTAATGAAAAACTGTTTTTT.